Listed here are 11 T cell receptor beta chains from one sample, sequenced in a study of lymphopenia after photon versus proton radiotherapy. Only in-frame clones appear in the TCRdb table, and some are missing; sequencing was by immunoSEQ multiplex PCR. The data hold around 160,000 clones, with around 85% observed a single time. The material sequenced was peripheral blood, taken from a patient treated with photon-based radiotherapy. The receptors shown here come from a man aged 45 to 65 with gastric cancer.

The chain has TRBV27 and TRBJ2-3, with D possibly being TRBD1 or TRBD2 (5 bases each). CDR3 length: 16 residues. Germline V lookup: CDR1 MNHEY, CDR2 SMNVEV (reference sequence). V was pared by 5 bases and J by 2 bases, with 17 bases between. Here the CDR3 DNA reads TGTGCCAGCAGTCCCGGCCCCCAGGGAGACACAGATACGCAGTATTTT. This codes for CASSPGPQGDTDTQYF.

This clone was detected ten times or more. The rearrangement uses TRBV5-6 and TRBJ2-7; D unclear. CDR1 and CDR2 from the germline V gene are SGHDT and YYEEEE. V dropped 3 bases and J dropped 0 bases, with 10 bases sitting between them. The CDR3 is 14 amino acids. CDR3 sequence: CASSWEAASYEQYF. The CDR3 nucleotides are TGTGCCAGCAGCTGGGAAGCTGCCTCCTACGAGCAGTACTTC.

The rearrangement joins TRBV2 to TRBJ2-5; 8 bases map to TRBD2. The germline gives CDR1 SNHLY, CDR2 FYNNEI. Germline trimming cut 5 bases from V and 7 bases from J; bases unmatched to any gene: 9. This CDR3 comprises 14 residues. In DNA, the CDR3 is TGTGCCAGCAGTCCAGGGACTAGGGCCGGGACCCAGTACTTC. Translated: CASSPGTRAGTQYF.

The chain combines TRBV2 with TRBJ1-1; D is undetermined. V was clipped by 7 bases and J by 1 base, with 10 bases between them. The germline V gene encodes CDR1 SNHLY and CDR2 FYNNEI. This CDR3 has 13 amino acids. CDR3 sequence: CASTLEENTEAFF. CDR3 sequence (DNA): TGTGCCAGCACTTTGGAAGAGAACACTGAAGCTTTCTTT. Using reference TRBV2 and TRBJ1-1 for the parts outside the CDR3, the full variable domain is EPEVTQTPSHQVTQMGQEVILRCVPISNHLYFYWYRQILGQKVEFLVSFYNNEISEKSEIFDDQFSVERPDGSNFTLKIRSTKLEDSAMYFCASTLEENTEAFFGQGTRLTVV.

The chain combines TRBV6-1 with TRBJ2-7, with unresolved D. The CDR3 has 13 residues. Germline lookup yields CDR1 MNHNS and CDR2 SASEGT. Trimming removed 3 bases at V and 3 bases at J, with 9 bases between. CDR3 loop: CASSEVGFYEQYF. The DNA of the CDR3 is TGTGCCAGCAGTGAGGTAGGATTCTACGAGCAGTACTTC.

CDR3 in DNA: TGTGCCAGCAGCCAAGAGACTGTCGCTCATGGCTACACCTTC. It is translated as CASSQETVAHGYTF. The chain combines TRBV4-2 with TRBJ1-2; D gene ambiguous. The CDR3 loop spans 14 amino acids. Trimming stripped 0 bases from V and 6 bases from J, with 11 bases between. CDR1 and CDR2 (germline): LGHNA, YNFKEQ.

The CDR3 spells CASSGLAGGRTGELFF. DNA for the CDR3: TGCGCCAGCAGCGGACTAGCGGGAGGTCGAACCGGGGAGCTGTTTTTT. The rearrangement joins TRBV4-1 to TRBJ2-2, with 14 positions matching TRBD2. CDR1 and CDR2 (germline): MGHRA, YSYEKL. Losses at the gene ends were 5 bases for V and 5 bases for J; bases not matched to a gene: 4. The CDR3 has 16 residues.

The rearrangement links TRBV19 to TRBJ1-2; D may be TRBD1 (5 bases). V was pared by 3 bases and J by 2 bases, with 13 bases between. CDR1 LNHDA and CDR2 SQIVND come from the germline V gene (reference sequence). CDR3 length equals 15 residues. The CDR3 region is CASSITGTANYGYTF. The DNA for the CDR3 is TGTGCCAGTAGTATCACCGGGACGGCAAACTATGGCTACACCTTC. Supplemented by reference TRBV19 and TRBJ1-2, the full variable domain reads DGGITQSPKYLFRKEGQNVTLSCEQNLNHDAMYWYRQDPGQGLRLIYYSQIVNDFQKGDIAEGYSVSREKKESFPLTVTSAQKNPTAFYLCASSITGTANYGYTFGSGTRLTVV.

This chain connects TRBV27 to TRBJ2-3; TRBD1 matches 10 bases. The trim removed 6 bases at V and 2 bases at J, leaving 5 bases unmatched. Germline assignment: CDR1 MNHEY and CDR2 SMNVEV (reference sequence). CDR3 length: 15 amino acids. The CDR3 loop is CASSLGTGATDTQYF. CDR3 bases: TGTGCCAGCAGCCTCGGGACAGGGGCCACAGATACGCAGTATTTT.

This clone was detected only once. This chain joins TRBV6-5 and TRBJ2-7; D is unresolved. Germline V gene data show CDR1 as MNHEY and CDR2 as SVGAGI. Trimming cost V 6 bases and J 3 bases, with 12 bases left between them. The CDR3 extends over 13 amino acids. CDR3 in DNA: TGTGCCAGCAGCAATCTGGTGCTCTACGAGCAGTACTTC. It is translated as CASSNLVLYEQYF.

The genes are TRBV29-1 and TRBJ2-3, with D uncertain. With 5 bases removed from V and 1 base from J, the gap between germline ends came to 1 base. Germline V gene lookup returns CDR1 SQVTM and CDR2 ANQGSEA. The CDR3 is 10 amino acids. The CDR3 DNA sequence: TGCAGCGTTCGCACAGATACGCAGTATTTT. Amino acids: CSVRTDTQYF.